This entry concerns a single TCR beta chain. As yet, its antigen is unknown. Every donor was a healthy Caucasian. The data originate from a study of identical twins. Study-wide points: Beta clonotypes that were abundant in cord blood contained fewer insertions, a pattern absent from memory repertoires. Excess low generation probability was seen in twin-shared out-of-frame alpha sequences.

Through template switching, a universal primer site was introduced, and the cDNA contained unique molecular identifiers. TCRdb re-called the 5' RACE reads with MiXCR, one entry per CDR3 protein. This sample has around 1.7 million distinct CDR3 sequences, with around 29% found just once. This CDR3 is 15 amino acids long. Trimming took 4 bases from V and 6 from J, leaving 18 bases between them. Germline V gene lookup returns CDR1 MNHEY and CDR2 SMNVEV (reference sequence). The sequenced material came from cord blood. The chain has TRBV27 and TRBJ1-2; D possibly corresponds to TRBD1 (6 bases). The sequence came from a newborn girl in good health. CDR3: CASSYSVQGVDGYTF. CDR3 bases: TGTGCCAGCAGTTACTCCGTACAGGGTGTCGATGGCTACACCTTC.